This T cell receptor (beta chain) was captured in a study of shared clonotypes between healthy human individuals. General observations from the study: Clonotype sharing among donors was expected to depend on sequencing depth.

Generated by immunoSEQ multiplex PCR, the TCRdb table keeps only in-frame clones and is missing some. The data show about 2.2 million clones, 90% to 95% seen once. In the naive CD8 group, cells lacked CD45RO and were positively selected for CCR7, so terminally differentiated effector memory CD45RA+ cells were left out. The junction had 13 bases not matched to a gene; V was cut back by 9 bases and J by 9 bases. The CDR3 sequence is 14 residues long. In germline, CDR1 is MRHNA, CDR2 SNTAGT. Worth noting for this clone: Its antigen is still unknown.

The V gene is TRBV6-4, the J gene TRBJ2-1; TRBD2 matches 8 bases. This receptor was identified in a man aged 18 to 29 in good health. Some clones in this sample may be carry-over from other donors' samples. Sequencing was done on a sample of naive CD8+ T cells from PBMCs. CDR3 region: CASPNGSGSSEQFF. The CDR3 coding sequence is TGTGCCAGTCCCAACGGGAGCGGGAGCTCTGAGCAGTTCTTC.